The 23 T cell receptor beta chains given below trace back to one sample, sequenced in a study of blood T cell repertoires in COVID-19. Only in-frame clones appear in the TCRdb table, and some are missing; sequencing was by immunoSEQ multiplex PCR. This sample carries about 58,000 clones, around 87% of them seen once, and the ten largest clones take about 13%. Sequenced sample: peripheral blood. The source is a man between 60 and 75 years old with active COVID-19.

The chain uses TRBV7-9 and TRBJ2-4; maybe TRBD2 (7 bases). CDR1 is SEHNR and CDR2 is FQNEAQ in the germline V gene (reference sequence). The CDR3 consists of 12 residues. Trimming took 8 bases from V and 7 from J, leaving 12 bases between them. The CDR3 DNA reads TGTGCCAGCGGGGGGGGCCCGAACATTCAGTACTTC. Amino acid sequence: CASGGGPNIQYF.

This clone was counted a few times. The V call is TRBV3-1 (or the pseudogene TRBV3-2), the J call TRBJ1-6; TRBD1 agrees at 10 bases. V lost 4 bases and J lost 8; bases outside the gene matches: 2. This CDR3 comprises 14 residues. CDR1 and CDR2 (germline): LGHDT, YNNKEL (reference sequence). CDR3 protein: CASSPGTGDSPLHF. CDR3 bases: TGTGCCAGCAGCCCAGGGACAGGGGATTCACCCCTCCACTTT.

As DNA, the CDR3 is TGTGCCAGCAGCTGGAGGACAGGAAGCTCCTACGAGCAGTACTTC. Its protein is CASSWRTGSSYEQYF. This sequence joins TRBV7-8 and TRBJ2-7; 7 bases line up with TRBD1. Germline V gene sequence: CDR1 SGHVS, CDR2 FQNEAQ. The CDR3 loop spans 15 amino acids. The V gene end was trimmed by 4 bases and the J gene end by 0 bases; junction bases not matched to a gene: 6. The whole variable domain, filled in from reference TRBV7-8 and TRBJ2-7, reads GAGVSQSPRYKVAKRGQDVALRCDPISGHVSLFWYQQALGQGPEFLTYFQNEAQLDKSGLPSDRFFAERPEGSVSTLKIQRTQQEDSAVYLCASSWRTGSSYEQYFGPGTRLTVT.

The chain is built from TRBV30 and TRBJ2-4, with D possibly being TRBD1 (7 bases). This CDR3 has 15 residues. Deletions cut 3 bases from V and 2 bases from J, with 14 bases between. CDR1 is GTSNPN and CDR2 is SVGIG in the germline V gene (reference sequence). CDR3 amino acids: CAWSRRGHPKNIQYF. Here the CDR3 DNA reads TGTGCCTGGAGCCGGAGGGGGCATCCCAAAAACATTCAGTACTTC.

The rearrangement uses TRBV27 and TRBJ1-5; D not certain. Germline loops: CDR1 MNHEY, CDR2 SMNVEV (reference sequence). Trimming stripped 8 bases from V and 0 bases from J, with 8 bases between. The CDR3 contains 13 residues. CDR3 loop: CASRVDSNQPQHF. Here the CDR3 DNA reads TGTGCCAGCCGAGTAGATAGCAATCAGCCCCAGCATTTT.

The chain joins TRBV4-1 to TRBJ2-7, with D uncertain. CDR1 and CDR2 from the germline V gene are MGHRA and YSYEKL. The CDR3 is made up of 14 amino acids. V lost 1 base to trimming and J lost 2 bases, with 9 bases between them. This CDR3 is CASSQAPGPYEQYF. CDR3 in DNA: TGCGCCAGCAGCCAAGCCCCAGGTCCCTACGAGCAGTACTTC.

This sequence joins TRBV5-1 and TRBJ2-1, with 11 bases matching TRBD1. The CDR3 loop spans 14 amino acids. Per the germline V gene, CDR1 is SGHRS and CDR2 is YFSETQ. Trimming at V came to 2 bases and at J to 6 bases, leaving 1 base not matched to a gene. This chain's CDR3 is CASSFGTGGNEQFF. CDR3 bases: TGCGCCAGCAGCTTCGGGACAGGGGGCAATGAGCAGTTCTTC.

This clone has only a few counts. This chain joins TRBV7-9 and TRBJ2-7; TRBD1 agrees at 7 bases. The CDR3 has 15 residues. Germline CDR1 reads SEHNR; CDR2 reads FQNEAQ (reference sequence). V lost 0 bases and J lost 6; bases outside the gene matches: 8. The CDR3 loop is CASSLAGTDPSEQYF. The DNA for the CDR3 is TGTGCCAGCAGCTTAGCCGGGACAGACCCCTCCGAGCAGTACTTC.

This rearrangement joins TRBV11-2 to TRBJ2-3, with D uncertain. From germline, CDR1 is SGHAT and CDR2 FQNNGV. This CDR3 spans 14 amino acids. The germline V and J ends were trimmed by 0 bases and 2 bases, with 6 bases remaining between them. In DNA, the CDR3 is TGTGCCAGCAGCTTAGACAGATTCACAGATACGCAGTATTTT. It encodes CASSLDRFTDTQYF.

V usage is TRBV14 and J usage is TRBJ1-1; unclear D gene. The germline gives CDR1 SGHDN, CDR2 FVKESK. V lost 2 bases, J lost 4 bases, and 14 bases lay in between. The CDR3 covers 15 residues. CDR3 DNA: TGTGCCAGCAGCCAATTCGTGGGTTCGGGCACTGAAGCTTTCTTT. Its translation: CASSQFVGSGTEAFF.

The chain carries TRBV5-4 and TRBJ1-6; D unresolved. This CDR3 has 16 amino acids. Trimming shortened V by 0 bases and J by 8 bases, and 15 bases separated the two germline ends. The V gene's germline CDR1 is SGHNT and CDR2 YYREEE (reference sequence). The CDR3 sequence is CASSLDRVGPDSPLHF. The CDR3 DNA sequence: TGTGCCAGCAGCTTGGATCGGGTTGGCCCTGATTCACCCCTCCACTTT.

The rearrangement joins TRBV28 to TRBJ1-5, with a possible D match to TRBD1 (6 bases). Germline V gene lookup returns CDR1 MDHEN and CDR2 SYDVKM. The CDR3 totals 13 residues. V was cut by 8 bases and J by 3 bases, with 11 bases left in between. As DNA, the CDR3 is TGTGCCAGCCTAACAGGGAACAATCAGCCCCAGCATTTT. This translates into CASLTGNNQPQHF.

The chain uses TRBV7-9 and TRBJ2-7, with 10 bases aligning to TRBD1. Germline lookup yields CDR1 SEHNR and CDR2 FQNEAQ (reference sequence). CDR3 length equals 17 residues. The ends lost 5 bases at V and 1 base at J; junction bases unmatched: 11. The DNA for the CDR3 is TGTGCCAGCAGCCCTCAAATCAGGACAGGGGGGTCCTACGAGCAGTACTTC. It encodes CASSPQIRTGGSYEQYF.

The chain is built from TRBV24-1 and TRBJ2-1; 9 positions match TRBD1. J was trimmed by 2 bases and V by 6 bases; bases with no gene match: 4. The CDR3 consists of 15 residues. From germline, CDR1 is KGHDR and CDR2 SFDVKD. The CDR3 nucleotides are TGTGCCACCAGTTCGGACAGGGGACCCTACAATGAGCAGTTCTTC. This translates into CATSSDRGPYNEQFF.

The V call is TRBV7-9, the J call TRBJ1-5; the D is unclear. V was pared by 5 bases and J by 4 bases, with 12 bases between. CDR1 and CDR2 (germline): SEHNR, FQNEAQ (reference sequence). The CDR3 length is 14 residues. CDR3 nucleotides: TGTGCCAGCAGCCCGAATGGCAGGAATCAGCCCCAGCATTTT. Translating it yields CASSPNGRNQPQHF.

The chain joins TRBV7-8 to TRBJ2-2; 12 nucleotides agree with TRBD1. This CDR3 is 20 amino acids long. Germline CDR1 SGHVS, CDR2 FQNEAQ. The J segment lost 0 bases and the V segment lost 5 bases, leaving 13 bases of the junction unmatched. The CDR3 region has the DNA TGTGCCAGCAGCACTCACCGGGACAGGGGGCAAACGACGAACACCGGGGAGCTGTTTTTT. Its protein is CASSTHRDRGQTTNTGELFF.

This rearrangement joins TRBV4-1 to TRBJ1-2; 8 bases match TRBD1. CDR1 and CDR2 from the germline V gene are MGHRA and YSYEKL. This CDR3 has 16 amino acids. V trimming: 0 bases; J trimming: 0 bases; junction bases outside the gene matches: 3. CDR3 residues: CASSQEGTGSNYGYTF. Here the CDR3 DNA reads TGCGCCAGCAGCCAAGAAGGGACAGGATCTAACTATGGCTACACCTTC.

The CDR3 sequence: CASSSTGLARETQYF. CDR3 DNA sequence: TGTGCCAGCAGTTCCACGGGACTAGCGAGGGAGACCCAGTACTTC. The chain recombines TRBV6-5 with TRBJ2-5; 10 bases fit TRBD2. Germline V lookup: CDR1 MNHEY, CDR2 SVGAGI. J was trimmed by 5 bases and V by 4 bases; bases with no gene match: 7. The CDR3 has 15 amino acids.

The V and J genes are TRBV11-3 and TRBJ2-1; 13 bases agree with TRBD2. V lost 5 bases and J lost 7; bases outside the gene matches: 8. This CDR3 has 16 residues. Germline V lookup: CDR1 SGHNT, CDR2 YENEEA. The CDR3 region is CASSKGGTSGTNEQFF. CDR3 coding DNA: TGTGCCAGCAGCAAAGGCGGGACTAGCGGGACTAATGAGCAGTTCTTC.

V and J are TRBV5-4 and TRBJ2-7; D is possibly TRBD1 (6 bases). V lost 4 bases to trimming and J lost 3 bases, with 8 bases between them. The germline CDR1 and CDR2 sequences are SGHNT and YYREEE (reference sequence). The CDR3 is made up of 12 amino acids. The CDR3 reads CASSQTGYEQYF. CDR3 sequence (DNA): TGTGCCAGCAGCCAGACAGGCTACGAGCAGTACTTC.

This chain joins TRBV28 and TRBJ2-7, with 8 bases fitting TRBD2. Germline loops: CDR1 MDHEN, CDR2 SYDVKM. The CDR3 runs 15 residues. Trimming removed 3 bases from V and 2 bases from J; junction bases left unmatched: 6. The CDR3 protein is CASSFGGAAPYEQYF. For the CDR3, the DNA is TGTGCCAGCAGTTTCGGGGGGGCGGCCCCCTACGAGCAGTACTTC.

This sequence joins TRBV24-1 and TRBJ2-2; maybe TRBD1 (5 bases). Trimming removed 5 bases at V and 8 bases at J, with 11 bases between. Germline values: CDR1 KGHDR, CDR2 SFDVKD. This CDR3 is built from 13 residues. CDR3 coding DNA: TGTGCCACCAGTGCCAGGGTGATGGGGGAGCTGTTTTTT. It codes for CATSARVMGELFF.

The chain joins TRBV3-1 (or the pseudogene TRBV3-2) to TRBJ2-7; possibly TRBD2 for D (6 bases). V lost 0 bases and J lost 6, with 12 bases in between. CDR3 length: 14 amino acids. Germline V lookup: CDR1 LGHDT, CDR2 YNNKEL (reference sequence). Here the CDR3 reads CASSQDGAGFEQYF. CDR3 nucleotide sequence: TGTGCCAGCAGCCAAGATGGCGCGGGATTCGAGCAGTACTTC.